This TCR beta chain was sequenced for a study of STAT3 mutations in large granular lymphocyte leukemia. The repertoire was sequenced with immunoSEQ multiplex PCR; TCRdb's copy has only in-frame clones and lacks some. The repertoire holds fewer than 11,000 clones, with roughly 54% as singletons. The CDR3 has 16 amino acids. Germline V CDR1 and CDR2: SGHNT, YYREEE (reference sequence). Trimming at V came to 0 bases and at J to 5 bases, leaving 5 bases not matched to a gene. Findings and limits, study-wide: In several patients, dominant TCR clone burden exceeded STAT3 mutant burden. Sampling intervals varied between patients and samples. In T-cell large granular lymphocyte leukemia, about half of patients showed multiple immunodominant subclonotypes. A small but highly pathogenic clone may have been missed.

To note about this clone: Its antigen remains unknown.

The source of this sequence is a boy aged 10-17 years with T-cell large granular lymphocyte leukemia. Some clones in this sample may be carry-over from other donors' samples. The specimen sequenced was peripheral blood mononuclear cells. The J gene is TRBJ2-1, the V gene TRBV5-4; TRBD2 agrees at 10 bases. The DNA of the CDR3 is TGTGCCAGCAGCTTGGCTAGCGGGAGATTGGACAATGAGCAGTTCTTC. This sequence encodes CASSLASGRLDNEQFF.